These T cell receptor beta chains were read from a single sample in a study of control samples from healthy donors and cancer patients. Produced via immunoSEQ multiplex PCR; TCRdb's table is partial and in-frame only. The sample has 88,000 or so clones; 90% to 95% are singletons. The sample taken for sequencing was blood. Every receptor here comes from a young woman in good health. Both conserved end residues are part of each CDR3. A D gene is named only where the DNA matches it firmly. Expanded clones are given a class, and other clones once, few, many or no size at all.

v_call	j_call	clone_size	d_call	cdr3_nt	cdr3_aa
TRBV28	TRBJ1-5	NA	NA	TGTGCCAGCAGTTTCCCCAATGGGCCCCAGCATTTT	CASSFPNGPQHF
TRBV3-1/TRBV3-2	TRBJ2-5	NA	TRBD2	TGTGCCAGCAGCCAACTAGCGGGAGGACAGACCCAGTACTTC	CASSQLAGGQTQYF
TRBV7-9	TRBJ2-1	NA	NA	TGTGCCAGCATCGCGGCGCAGGGGCTCTCCTACAATGAGCAGTTCTTC	CASIAAQGLSYNEQFF
TRBV5-1	TRBJ2-1	NA	TRBD2	TGCGCCAGCAGCTTGGGGCTAGCGGGGGCCCTGGGCAATGAGCAGTTCTTC	CASSLGLAGALGNEQFF
TRBV20-1	TRBJ2-5	once	NA	TGCAGTGCTAGCCAGGCGGAGACCCAGTACTTC	CSASQAETQYF
TRBV18	TRBJ1-2	NA	TRBD1	TGTGCCAGCTCACCTGCCGCGGTAGAGGGGGCTGGCTACACCTTC	CASSPAAVEGAGYTF
TRBV7-9	TRBJ1-2	NA	NA	TGTGCCACCAACCGGGAGGGACCTGAGGTCTATGGCTACACCTTC	CATNREGPEVYGYTF
TRBV7-3	TRBJ2-1	NA	TRBD2	TGTGCCAGCAGCCTACCCACATTTAGCGGGCGGTACAATGAGCAGTTCTTC	CASSLPTFSGRYNEQFF
TRBV29-1	TRBJ1-3	NA	NA	TGCAGCGTTGAAACAGGTCCTGGAAACACCATATATTTT	CSVETGPGNTIYF
TRBV6-6	TRBJ2-2	NA	NA	TGTGCCAGCAGTTACGTTCCGATTACTAACACCGGGGAGCTGTTTTTT	CASSYVPITNTGELFF
TRBV2	TRBJ1-6	once	NA	TGTGCCAGCAGAGACGTCGAACGGTCCTATAATTCACCCCTCCACTTT	CASRDVERSYNSPLHF
TRBV6-2/TRBV6-3	TRBJ2-7	NA	TRBD1	TGTGCCAGCAGTTACGGGACAGGTTCACCCTACGAGCAGTACTTC	CASSYGTGSPYEQYF
TRBV9	TRBJ2-3	NA	TRBD2	TGTGCCAGCAGCGTATCGAGCGGGAGCATCCCCACAGATACGCAGTATTTT	CASSVSSGSIPTDTQYF
TRBV9	TRBJ1-5	NA	NA	TGTGCCAGCAGCCCCGGGGGCGGGGGCCATCAGCCCCAGCATTTT	CASSPGGGGHQPQHF
TRBV27	TRBJ2-3	NA	NA	TGTGCCAGCAGTCTGGACCGGGCCCCCACCGGGCTAGATACGCAGTATTTT	CASSLDRAPTGLDTQYF
TRBV5-6	TRBJ2-7	NA	NA	TGTGCCAGCAGCCCCTCCTCGCGGCTCCTCAGCTCCTACGAGCAGTACTTC	CASSPSSRLLSSYEQYF
TRBV2	TRBJ1-5	once	TRBD1	TGTGCCACTAATACAGGGGAATCTAACTATAGCAATCAGCCCCAGCATTTT	CATNTGESNYSNQPQHF